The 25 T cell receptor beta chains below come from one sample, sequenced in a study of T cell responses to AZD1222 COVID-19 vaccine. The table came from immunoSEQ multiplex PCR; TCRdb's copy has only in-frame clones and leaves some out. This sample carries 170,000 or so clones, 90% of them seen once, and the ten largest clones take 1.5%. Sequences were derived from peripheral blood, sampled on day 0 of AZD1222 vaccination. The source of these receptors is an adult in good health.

CDR3 loop: CASRPGRINNQPQHF. CDR3 sequence (DNA): TGTGCCAGTCGTCCGGGACGGATCAACAATCAGCCCCAGCATTTT. The genes are TRBV2 and TRBJ1-5, with a possible D match to TRBD1 (5 bases). The V and J ends lost 9 bases and 3 bases respectively, with 18 bases between them. This CDR3 spans 15 amino acids. Germline CDR1 is SNHLY and CDR2 is FYNNEI.

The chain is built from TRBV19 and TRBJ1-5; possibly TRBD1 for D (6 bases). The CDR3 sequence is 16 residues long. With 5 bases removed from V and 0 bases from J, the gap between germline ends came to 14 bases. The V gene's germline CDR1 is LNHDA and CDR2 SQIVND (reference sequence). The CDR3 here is CASSGGYYYSNQPQHF. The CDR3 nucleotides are TGTGCCAGTAGTGGGGGCTATTATTATAGCAATCAGCCCCAGCATTTT.

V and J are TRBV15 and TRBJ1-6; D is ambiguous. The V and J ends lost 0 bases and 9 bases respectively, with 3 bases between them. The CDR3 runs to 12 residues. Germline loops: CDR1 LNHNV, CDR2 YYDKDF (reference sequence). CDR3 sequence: CATSRDTSPLHF. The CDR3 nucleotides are TGTGCCACCAGCAGAGATACTTCACCCCTCCACTTT.

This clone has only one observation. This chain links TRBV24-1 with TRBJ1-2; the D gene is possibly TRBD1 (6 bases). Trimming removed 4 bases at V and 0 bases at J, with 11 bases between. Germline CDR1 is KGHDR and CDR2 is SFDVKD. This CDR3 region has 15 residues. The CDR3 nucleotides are TGTGCCACCAGTGAGGGGGGGCGAGCTAACTATGGCTACACCTTC. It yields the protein CATSEGGRANYGYTF.

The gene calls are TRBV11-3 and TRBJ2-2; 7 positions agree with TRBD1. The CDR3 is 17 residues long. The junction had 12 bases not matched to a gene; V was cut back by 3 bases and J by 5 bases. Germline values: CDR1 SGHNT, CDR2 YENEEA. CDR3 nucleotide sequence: TGTGCCAGCAGCTTTAAATGGGAACAGGGGACGACCGGGGAGCTGTTTTTT. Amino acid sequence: CASSFKWEQGTTGELFF.

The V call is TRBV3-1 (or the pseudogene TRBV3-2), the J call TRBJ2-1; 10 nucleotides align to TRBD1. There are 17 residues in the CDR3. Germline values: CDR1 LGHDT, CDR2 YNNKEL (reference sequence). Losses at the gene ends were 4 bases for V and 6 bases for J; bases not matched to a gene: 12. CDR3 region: CASSPKTPGQGTNEQFF. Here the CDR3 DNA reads TGTGCCAGCAGCCCGAAAACCCCGGGACAGGGGACCAATGAGCAGTTCTTC.

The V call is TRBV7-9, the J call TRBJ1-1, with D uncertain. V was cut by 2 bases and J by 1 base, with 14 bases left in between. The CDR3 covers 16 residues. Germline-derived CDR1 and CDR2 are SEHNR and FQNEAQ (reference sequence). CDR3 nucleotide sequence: TGTGCCAGCAGCTTACGATTAGGCATTTCGAACACTGAAGCTTTCTTT. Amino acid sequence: CASSLRLGISNTEAFF.

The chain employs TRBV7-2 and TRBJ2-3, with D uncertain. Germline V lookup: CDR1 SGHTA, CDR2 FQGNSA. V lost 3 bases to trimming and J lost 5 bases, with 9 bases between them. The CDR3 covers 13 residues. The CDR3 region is CASSFRPGDTQYF. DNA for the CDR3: TGTGCCAGCAGCTTCCGGCCGGGAGATACGCAGTATTTT. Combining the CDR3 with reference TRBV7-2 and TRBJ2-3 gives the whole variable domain GAGVSQSPSNKVTEKGKDVELRCDPISGHTALYWYRQSLGQGLEFLIYFQGNSAPDKSGLPSDRFSAERTGGSVSTLTIQRTQQEDSAVYLCASSFRPGDTQYFGPGTRLTVL.

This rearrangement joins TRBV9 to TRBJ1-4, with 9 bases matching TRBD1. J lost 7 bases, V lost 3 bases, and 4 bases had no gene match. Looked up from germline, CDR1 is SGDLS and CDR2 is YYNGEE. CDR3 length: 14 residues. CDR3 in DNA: TGTGCCAGCAGCGCACAGGGGGCAAGTGAAAAACTGTTTTTT. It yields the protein CASSAQGASEKLFF.

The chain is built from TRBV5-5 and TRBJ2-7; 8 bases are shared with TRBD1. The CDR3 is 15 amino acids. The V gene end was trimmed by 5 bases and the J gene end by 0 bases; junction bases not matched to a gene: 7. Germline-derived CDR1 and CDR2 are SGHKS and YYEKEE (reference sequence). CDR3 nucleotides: TGTGCCAGCAGACTGGGACAGGTGAGCTCCTACGAGCAGTACTTC. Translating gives CASRLGQVSSYEQYF. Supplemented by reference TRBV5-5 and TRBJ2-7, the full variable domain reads DAGVTQSPTHLIKTRGQQVTLRCSPISGHKSVSWYQQVLGQGPQFIFQYYEKEERGRGNFPDRFSARQFPNYSSELNVNALLLGDSALYLCASRLGQVSSYEQYFGPGTRLTVT.

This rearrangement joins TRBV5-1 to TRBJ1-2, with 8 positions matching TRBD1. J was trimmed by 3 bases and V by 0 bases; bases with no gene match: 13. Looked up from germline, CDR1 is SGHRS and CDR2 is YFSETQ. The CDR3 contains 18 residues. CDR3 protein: CASSLARPGTGADYGYTF. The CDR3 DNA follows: TGCGCCAGCAGCTTGGCCAGGCCTGGGACAGGAGCGGACTATGGCTACACCTTC.

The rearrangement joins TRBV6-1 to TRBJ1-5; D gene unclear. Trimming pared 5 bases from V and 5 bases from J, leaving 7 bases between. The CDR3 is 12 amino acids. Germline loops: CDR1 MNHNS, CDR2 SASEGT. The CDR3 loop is CASSSEDQPQHF. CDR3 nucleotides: TGTGCCAGCAGTTCGGAGGATCAGCCCCAGCATTTT.

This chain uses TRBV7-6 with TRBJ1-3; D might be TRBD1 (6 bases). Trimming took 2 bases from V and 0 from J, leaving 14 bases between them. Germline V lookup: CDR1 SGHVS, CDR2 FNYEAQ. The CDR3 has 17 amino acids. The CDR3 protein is CASSLTTGSPSGNTIYF. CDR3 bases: TGTGCCAGCAGCTTAACGACAGGTTCGCCCTCTGGAAACACCATATATTTT.

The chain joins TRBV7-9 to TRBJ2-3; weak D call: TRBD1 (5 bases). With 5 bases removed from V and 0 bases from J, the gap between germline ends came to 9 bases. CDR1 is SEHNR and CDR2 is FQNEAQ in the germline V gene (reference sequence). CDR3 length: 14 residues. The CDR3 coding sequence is TGTGCCAGCAGCCATTCAGGGAGCACAGATACGCAGTATTTT. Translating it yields CASSHSGSTDTQYF.

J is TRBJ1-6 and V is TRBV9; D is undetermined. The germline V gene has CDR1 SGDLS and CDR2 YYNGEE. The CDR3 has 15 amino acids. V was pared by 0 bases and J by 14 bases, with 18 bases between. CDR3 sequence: CASSVETFPASSLHF. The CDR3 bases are TGTGCCAGCAGCGTAGAAACTTTCCCTGCTTCCTCCCTCCACTTT.

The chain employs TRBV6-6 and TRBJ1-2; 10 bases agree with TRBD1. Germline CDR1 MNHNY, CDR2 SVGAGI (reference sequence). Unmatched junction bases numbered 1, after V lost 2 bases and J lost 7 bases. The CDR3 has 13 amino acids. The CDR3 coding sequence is TGTGCCAGCAGTTACCGGGACAGGGGTGGCTACACCTTC. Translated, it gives CASSYRDRGGYTF.

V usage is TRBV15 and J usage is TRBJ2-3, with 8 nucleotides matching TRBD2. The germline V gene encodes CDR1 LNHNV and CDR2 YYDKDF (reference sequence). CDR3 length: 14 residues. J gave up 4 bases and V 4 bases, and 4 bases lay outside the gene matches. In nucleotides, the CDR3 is TGTGCCACCAGCATCGGGGGGGGCGCAGATACGCAGTATTTT. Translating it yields CATSIGGGADTQYF.

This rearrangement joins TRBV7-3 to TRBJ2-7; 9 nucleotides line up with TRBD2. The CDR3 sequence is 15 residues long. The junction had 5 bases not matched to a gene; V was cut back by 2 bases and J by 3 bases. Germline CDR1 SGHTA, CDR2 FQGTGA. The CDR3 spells CASSLLSGGSYEQYF. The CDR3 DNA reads TGTGCCAGCAGCTTATTGAGCGGGGGGAGCTACGAGCAGTACTTC. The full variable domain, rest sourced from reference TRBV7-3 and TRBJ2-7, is GAGVSQTPSNKVTEKGKYVELRCDPISGHTALYWYRQSLGQGPEFLIYFQGTGAADDSGLPNDRFFAVRPEGSVSTLKIQRTERGDSAVYLCASSLLSGGSYEQYFGPGTRLTVT.

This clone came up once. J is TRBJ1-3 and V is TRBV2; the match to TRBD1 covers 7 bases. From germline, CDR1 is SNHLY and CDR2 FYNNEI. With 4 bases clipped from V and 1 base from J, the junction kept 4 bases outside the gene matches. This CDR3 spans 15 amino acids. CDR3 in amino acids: CASSATGNSGNTIYF. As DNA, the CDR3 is TGTGCCAGCAGTGCGACAGGGAATTCTGGAAACACCATATATTTT.

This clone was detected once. CDR3: CASSQEYSSYEQYF. Here the CDR3 DNA reads TGTGCCAGCAGCCAAGAGTACAGCTCCTACGAGCAGTACTTC. The chain couples TRBV4-2 to TRBJ2-7; D is ambiguous. Germline V gene lookup returns CDR1 LGHNA and CDR2 YNFKEQ. The CDR3 is 14 amino acids. Trimming left V 0 bases short and J 0 bases short, with 6 bases between.

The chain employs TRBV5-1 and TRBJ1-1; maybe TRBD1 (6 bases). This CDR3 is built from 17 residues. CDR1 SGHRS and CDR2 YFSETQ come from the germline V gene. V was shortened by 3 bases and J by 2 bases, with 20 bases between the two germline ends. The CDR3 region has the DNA TGCGCCAGCAGCTCGACAAGGATACAGGGTTACAACACTGAAGCTTTCTTT. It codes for CASSSTRIQGYNTEAFF.

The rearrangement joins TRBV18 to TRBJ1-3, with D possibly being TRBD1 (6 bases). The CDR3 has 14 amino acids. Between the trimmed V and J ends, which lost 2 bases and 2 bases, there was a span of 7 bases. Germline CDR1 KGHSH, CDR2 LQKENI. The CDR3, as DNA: TGTGCCAGCTCACCAGCAGGGGCTGGAAACACCATATATTTT. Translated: CASSPAGAGNTIYF.

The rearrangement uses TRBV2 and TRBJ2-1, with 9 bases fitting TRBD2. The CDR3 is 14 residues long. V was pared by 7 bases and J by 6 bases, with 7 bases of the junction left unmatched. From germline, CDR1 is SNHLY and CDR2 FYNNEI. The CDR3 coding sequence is TGTGCCAGCAAGTCCGGGACTAGCCTCAATGAGCAGTTCTTC. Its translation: CASKSGTSLNEQFF.

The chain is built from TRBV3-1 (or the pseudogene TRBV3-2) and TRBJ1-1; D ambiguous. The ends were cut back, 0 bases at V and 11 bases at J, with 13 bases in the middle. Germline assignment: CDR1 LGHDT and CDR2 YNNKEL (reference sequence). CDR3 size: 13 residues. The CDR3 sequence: CASSQERRRVAFF. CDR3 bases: TGTGCCAGCAGCCAAGAAAGAAGGAGGGTGGCTTTCTTT.

DNA of the CDR3: TGCGCCAGCAGTCAATCCACAGGTTTGCACGAGCAGTACTTC. Residues: CASSQSTGLHEQYF. The chain recombines TRBV23-1 with TRBJ2-7, with D possibly being TRBD1 (5 bases). TRBV23-1 is designated an ORF whose function remains uncertain. CDR3 length equals 14 residues. V was cut by 0 bases and J by 5 bases, with 11 bases left in between.